This passage covers 5 T cell receptor beta chains from one sample sequenced in a study of radiotherapy plus CTLA-4 blockade in lung cancer. Only in-frame clones appear in the TCRdb table, and some are missing; sequencing was by immunoSEQ multiplex PCR. The table has approximately 94,000 clones, about four fifths seen once. The material was peripheral blood, obtained from a patient treated with radiotherapy plus ipilimumab. The receptors shown here come from a human donor with non-small cell lung cancer that progressed on radiotherapy plus ipilimumab.

The V and J genes are TRBV10-3 and TRBJ2-7, with D perhaps TRBD2 (6 bases). V gave up 5 bases and J gave up 6 bases, with 14 bases separating them. Germline CDR1 and CDR2: ENHRY and SYGVKD. The CDR3 is 13 amino acids. CDR3 nucleotide sequence: TGTGCCATCAGTCCAGCGGGCATTCGCGAGCAGTACGTC. It yields the protein CAISPAGIREQYV.

A single count supports this clone. The rearrangement joins TRBV29-1 to TRBJ2-7; 11 nucleotides align to TRBD2. Germline-derived CDR1 and CDR2 are SQVTM and ANQGSEA. CDR3 size: 11 residues. The V segment lost 7 bases and the J segment 8 bases; nucleotides outside the gene matches: 4. Here the CDR3 reads CSARLAGQQYF. The CDR3 region has the DNA TGCAGCGCGAGACTAGCGGGACAGCAGTACTTC.

The chain has TRBV4-1 and TRBJ1-1, with D possibly TRBD1 on 5 matching bases. Trimming stripped 3 bases from V and 1 base from J, with 15 bases between. CDR3 length: 16 residues. CDR1 is MGHRA and CDR2 is YSYEKL in the germline V gene. CDR3: CASSQGGMRGNTEAFF. CDR3 sequence (DNA): TGCGCCAGCAGCCAGGGTGGCATGAGGGGGAACACTGAAGCTTTCTTT.

CDR3 in amino acids: CAWQQGAYEQYF. In DNA, the CDR3 is TGTGCCTGGCAACAGGGAGCCTACGAGCAGTACTTC. The rearrangement joins TRBV30 to TRBJ2-7; maybe TRBD1 (6 bases). The CDR3 sequence is 12 residues long. Germline CDR1 GTSNPN, CDR2 SVGIG (reference sequence). The ends were cut back, 5 bases at V and 2 bases at J, with 10 bases in the middle.

This clone has a single count. The rearrangement links TRBV9 to TRBJ2-3; 7 bases fit TRBD2. Trimming cost V 4 bases and J 5 bases; bases outside gene matches: 13. CDR1 is SGDLS, CDR2 YYNGEE, per germline. The CDR3 is made up of 16 amino acids. Here the CDR3 DNA reads TGTGCCAGCAGCATGGGACTATCAGGGTTTGGAGATACGCAGTATTTT. It translates to CASSMGLSGFGDTQYF.